One and the same sample provided the 32 T cell receptor beta chains below, sequenced in a study of shared clonotypes between healthy human individuals. The repertoire was sequenced with immunoSEQ multiplex PCR; TCRdb's copy has only in-frame clones and lacks some. The data show fewer than 550,000 clones, approximately 79% seen once. The sequencing input was PBMCs. Receptors originate from a woman between 35 and 50 years old in good health. Some clones in this sample may be carry-over from other donors' samples.

The chain combines TRBV2 with TRBJ2-7, with 7 bases fitting TRBD1. The CDR3 extends over 14 amino acids. The ends lost 6 bases at V and 6 bases at J; junction bases unmatched: 11. Germline assignment: CDR1 SNHLY and CDR2 FYNNEI. The CDR3 here is CASSPYRRDSEQYF. The CDR3 nucleotides read TGTGCCAGCAGCCCCTATCGCCGGGACAGCGAGCAGTACTTC.

The CDR3 sequence: CASSFDRMNTEAFF. In DNA, the CDR3 is TGCGCCAGCAGTTTCGACAGGATGAACACTGAAGCTTTCTTT. The chain uses TRBV5-1 and TRBJ1-1, with a possible D match to TRBD1 (6 bases). The CDR3 length is 14 residues. Trimming removed 5 bases at V and 0 bases at J, with 11 bases between. The germline V gene has CDR1 SGHRS and CDR2 YFSETQ.

The rearrangement uses TRBV7-3 and TRBJ2-1; the D gene could be TRBD1 or TRBD2 (5 bases each). Between the trimmed V and J ends, which lost 5 bases and 7 bases, there was a span of 12 bases. CDR3 size: 13 residues. Germline assignment: CDR1 SGHTA and CDR2 FQGTGA. CDR3 DNA sequence: TGTGCCAGCAGCCAAAAGTGGGGGAATGAGCAGTTCTTC. Its protein product is CASSQKWGNEQFF.

This clone was found many times. V gene TRBV7-2 combines with J gene TRBJ1-5, with D uncertain. With 4 bases removed from V and 3 bases from J, the gap between germline ends came to 7 bases. Per the germline V gene, CDR1 is SGHTA and CDR2 is FQGNSA. CDR3 length equals 13 residues. The CDR3 loop is CASSSYSNQPQHF. The CDR3 nucleotides are TGTGCCAGCAGCTCCTATTCCAATCAGCCCCAGCATTTT.

The chain employs TRBV30 and TRBJ2-1; 7 bases agree with TRBD2. Germline V CDR1 and CDR2: GTSNPN, SVGIG (reference sequence). The V segment lost 8 bases and the J segment 4 bases; nucleotides outside the gene matches: 5. This CDR3 is built from 12 residues. The CDR3 region is CAGGGSYNEQFF. Here the CDR3 DNA reads TGTGCCGGGGGGGGATCTTACAATGAGCAGTTCTTC.

This chain joins TRBV15 and TRBJ2-1; 10 positions agree with TRBD2. V was pared by 7 bases and J by 0 bases, with 6 bases of the junction left unmatched. The CDR3 is 16 residues long. Germline CDR1 and CDR2: LNHNV and YYDKDF (reference sequence). CDR3 in DNA: TGTGCCACCAACCCTAGCGGGAGAGGCTCCTACAATGAGCAGTTCTTC. It is translated as CATNPSGRGSYNEQFF.

This clone was detected once. The chain combines TRBV5-4 with TRBJ2-7; D uncertain. The CDR3 length is 13 residues. CDR1 is SGHNT, CDR2 YYREEE, per germline (reference sequence). V shed 4 bases and J shed 5 bases, with 13 bases lying between them. The DNA of the CDR3 is TGTGCCAGCAGCCCGGAACCTTACAACGAGCAGTACTTC. Residues: CASSPEPYNEQYF.

The CDR3 DNA follows: TGTGCCAGCAGTGATGGGACATCGCTTAATGAAAAACTGTTTTTT. Translating it yields CASSDGTSLNEKLFF. The chain recombines TRBV5-6 with TRBJ1-4; D possibly corresponds to TRBD1 (6 bases). In germline, CDR1 is SGHDT, CDR2 YYEEEE. The length of the CDR3 is 15 residues. Trimming left V 5 bases short and J 4 bases short, with 15 bases between.

The chain joins TRBV29-1 to TRBJ2-2; possibly TRBD1 for D (5 bases). The CDR3 covers 15 residues. The V gene's germline CDR1 is SQVTM and CDR2 ANQGSEA. Trimming took 3 bases from V and 1 from J, leaving 12 bases between them. CDR3 residues: CSVERQGENTGELFF. The DNA of the CDR3 is TGCAGCGTTGAGAGACAAGGGGAGAACACCGGGGAGCTGTTTTTT.

The chain combines TRBV5-1 with TRBJ2-2, with 10 bases identical to TRBD2. The CDR3 extends over 15 amino acids. Germline V lookup: CDR1 SGHRS, CDR2 YFSETQ. Trimming took 4 bases from V and 8 from J; bases not matched to a gene: 8. The CDR3 sequence is CASSPPLAGKGELFF. The DNA for the CDR3 is TGCGCCAGCAGCCCCCCACTAGCGGGAAAGGGGGAGCTGTTTTTT.

This chain joins TRBV6-1 and TRBJ2-1, with 7 bases that match TRBD2. Trimming cost V 2 bases and J 2 bases; bases outside gene matches: 9. The CDR3 is made up of 17 amino acids. Germline CDR1 MNHNS, CDR2 SASEGT. CDR3 nucleotides: TGTGCCAGCAGTGAATATGGGGGGGTGGACCCCTACAATGAGCAGTTCTTC. Protein sequence: CASSEYGGVDPYNEQFF.

The chain is built from TRBV6-1 and TRBJ2-3, with D possibly TRBD2 on 5 matching bases. The CDR3 loop spans 17 amino acids. The V and J ends lost 3 bases and 1 base respectively, with 17 bases between them. Germline V gives CDR1 MNHNS, CDR2 SASEGT. CDR3 sequence reads: CASSDLLGGSGTDTQYF. CDR3 DNA sequence: TGTGCCAGCAGTGACCTTTTGGGTGGGAGCGGCACAGATACGCAGTATTTT.

The chain employs TRBV5-1 and TRBJ2-5; 7 positions match TRBD1. Judging by the DNA end, TRBJ2-7 fits better; the J call may be wrong. The CDR3 totals 15 residues. In germline, CDR1 is SGHRS, CDR2 YFSETQ. Here the CDR3 reads CASSLDPRGWDEQYF. The CDR3 DNA sequence: TGCGCCAGCAGCTTGGATCCCAGGGGGTGGGACGAGCAGTACTTC.

This chain uses TRBV7-8 with TRBJ2-7, with D uncertain. The V end was cut by 4 bases, the J end by 2 bases, with 12 bases between. The CDR3 consists of 14 residues. Germline V gene sequence: CDR1 SGHVS, CDR2 FQNEAQ. In DNA, the CDR3 is TGTGCCAGCAGCTCGAGACTTGAACCCTACGAGCAGTACTTC. This encodes CASSSRLEPYEQYF.

V usage is TRBV2 and J usage is TRBJ2-2; D may be TRBD1 (5 bases). This CDR3 spans 14 amino acids. The germline V gene has CDR1 SNHLY and CDR2 FYNNEI. V was shortened by 7 bases and J by 7 bases, with 16 bases between the two germline ends. CDR3 in amino acids: CASTAGQGHGELFF. The CDR3 region has the DNA TGTGCCAGCACTGCTGGGCAGGGCCACGGGGAGCTGTTTTTT.

The chain combines TRBV7-4 with TRBJ2-5; TRBD1 is a possible D gene (5 bases). This CDR3 comprises 17 residues. Trimming left V 5 bases short and J 4 bases short, with 23 bases between. Germline V CDR1 and CDR2: SGHVT, SQSDAQ. The CDR3 loop reads CASSPTPMERQGETQYF. DNA for the CDR3: TGTGCCAGCAGCCCAACCCCAATGGAGCGCCAGGGAGAGACCCAGTACTTC.

The rearrangement uses TRBV25-1 and TRBJ1-4; D possibly corresponds to TRBD1 (6 bases). Germline V gene data show CDR1 as MGHDK and CDR2 as SYGVNS. CDR3 length: 17 residues. Trimming shortened V by 2 bases and J by 5 bases, and 18 bases separated the two germline ends. CDR3 nucleotides: TGTGCCAGCAGTGAAATACGAGGAACAGGGATGAATGAAAAACTGTTTTTT. It codes for CASSEIRGTGMNEKLFF.

This clone was counted once. The rearrangement joins TRBV5-5 to TRBJ2-5, with D perhaps TRBD1 (6 bases). V gave up 0 bases and J gave up 4 bases, with 10 bases separating them. CDR1 is SGHKS and CDR2 is YYEKEE in the germline V gene (reference sequence). The CDR3 spans 14 residues. The CDR3 region has the DNA TGTGCCAGCAGCTTGGAACAGGGAAGAGAGACCCAGTACTTC. Translation gives CASSLEQGRETQYF.

This clone appeared a few times. The rearrangement joins TRBV6-1 to TRBJ2-2; D not resolved. This CDR3 has 13 amino acids. Trimming cost V 2 bases and J 3 bases, with 4 bases left between them. CDR1 and CDR2 from the germline V gene are MNHNS and SASEGT. The CDR3 nucleotides are TGTGCCAGCAGTGAAACAGACACCGGGGAGCTGTTTTTT. This gives the protein CASSETDTGELFF.

V usage is TRBV7-8 and J usage is TRBJ2-1; 8 bases are shared with TRBD1. The CDR3 is 13 amino acids. In germline, CDR1 is SGHVS, CDR2 FQNEAQ. After removal of 1 base from V and 13 bases from J, the junction contained 6 bases not matched to a gene. The chain's CDR3 is CASSLDRTGRQFF. The CDR3 bases are TGTGCCAGCAGCTTAGATAGGACAGGGCGACAGTTCTTC.

The J gene is TRBJ2-2, the V gene TRBV10-3; 11 bases are a match to TRBD2. Germline assignment: CDR1 ENHRY and CDR2 SYGVKD. V dropped 8 bases and J dropped 0; count of bases not matched to a gene: 2. This CDR3 region has 15 residues. CDR3 region: CAILAGGPNTGELFF. In nucleotides, the CDR3 is TGTGCCATCTTAGCGGGAGGGCCGAACACCGGGGAGCTGTTTTTT.

This clone was observed a single time. This chain connects TRBV28 to TRBJ2-3; TRBD2 aligns across 7 bases. The CDR3 contains 15 residues. J gave up 0 bases and V 5 bases, and 5 bases lay outside the gene matches. Germline V gene data show CDR1 as MDHEN and CDR2 as SYDVKM. The CDR3, as DNA: TGTGCCAGCAGTATCGGGACTACTAGCACAGATACGCAGTATTTT. Its protein is CASSIGTTSTDTQYF.

This chain connects TRBV7-2 to TRBJ2-2, with 8 bases fitting TRBD2. CDR3 length: 16 residues. J was trimmed by 4 bases and V by 5 bases; bases with no gene match: 9. Germline values: CDR1 SGHTA, CDR2 FQGNSA. The CDR3 spells CASSNSGTSSTGELFF. Written as DNA, the CDR3 is TGTGCCAGCAGCAACTCCGGGACTAGTTCCACCGGGGAGCTGTTTTTT.

J is TRBJ2-7 and V is TRBV30; 10 bases line up with TRBD1. The CDR3 is 14 amino acids. V lost 5 bases, J lost 4 bases, and 8 bases stayed unmatched. From germline, CDR1 is GTSNPN and CDR2 SVGIG (reference sequence). The CDR3 region has the DNA TGTGCCTGGGGGAGGGACAGGGGAAGATACGAGCAGTACTTC. Its protein is CAWGRDRGRYEQYF. Full variable domain (rest looked up from reference TRBV30 and TRBJ2-7): SQTIHQWPATLVQPVGSPLSLECTVEGTSNPNLYWYRQAAGRGLQLLFYSVGIGQISSEVPQNLSASRPQDRQFILSSKKLLLSDSGFYLCAWGRDRGRYEQYFGPGTRLTVT.

The chain is built from TRBV7-8 and TRBJ2-7, with TRBD1 matching 10 bases. Germline V CDR1 and CDR2: SGHVS, FQNEAQ. V gave up 4 bases and J gave up 4 bases; unmatched junction bases: 19. CDR3 length equals 19 residues. For the CDR3, the DNA is TGTGCCAGCAGCTGGCGAACCGGGACAGGGGCTCCGAAAGAATACGAGCAGTACTTC. This gives the protein CASSWRTGTGAPKEYEQYF.

J is TRBJ2-1 and V is TRBV4-3, with TRBD2 matching 11 bases. Germline V gene sequence: CDR1 LGHNA, CDR2 YSLEER. There are 19 residues in the CDR3. Losses at the gene ends were 0 bases for V and 4 bases for J; bases not matched to a gene: 11. CDR3 loop: CASSQDPFSGRAGYNEQFF. The DNA for the CDR3 is TGCGCCAGCAGCCAAGATCCATTTAGCGGGAGGGCCGGTTACAATGAGCAGTTCTTC.

For this clone: The junction departs from the called germline gene at one end, perhaps through a read error. The CDR3 sequence: CASSTRQGETQYF. The CDR3 DNA reads TGTGCTAGCAGCACCAGACAGGGAGAGACCCAGTACTTC. This chain uses TRBV7-7 with TRBJ2-5, with TRBD1 matching 7 bases. The CDR3 spans 13 residues. Germline CDR1 SSHAT, CDR2 FNYEAQ (reference sequence). Based on the CDR3 plus reference TRBV7-7 and TRBJ2-5, the full variable domain is GAGVSQSPRYKVTKRGQDVTLRCDPISSHATLYWYQQALGQGPEFLTYFNYEAQPDKSGLPSDRFSAERPEGSISTLTIQRTEQRDSAMYRCASSTRQGETQYFGPGTRLLVL.

CDR3 DNA sequence: TGCAGCGTTGAATGGCTACAGGGGGGACACGGCGGGGAGCTGTTTTTT. This gives the protein CSVEWLQGGHGGELFF. The rearrangement links TRBV29-1 to TRBJ2-2; 8 positions agree with TRBD1. Germline-derived CDR1 and CDR2 are SQVTM and ANQGSEA. With 2 bases clipped from V and 7 bases from J, the junction kept 12 bases outside the gene matches. This CDR3 is built from 16 residues.

The table lists this clone with many counts. The J gene is TRBJ2-1, the V gene TRBV21-1; the D call in the table, TRBD1, was not verified against the DNA. TRBV21-1 is annotated as a pseudogene. This CDR3 comprises 21 residues. The CDR3 nucleotides read TGTGCCAGCAGCAAATCCCCACCCAAATCTCAGGTACAGGGCTTGGACAATGAGCAGTTCTTC. Its protein product is CASSKSPPKSQVQGLDNEQFF.

A single count supports this clone. CDR3 protein: CASSRGPTDTQYF. The CDR3 DNA sequence: TGTGCCAGCAGCCGGGGACCCACAGATACGCAGTATTTT. The chain carries TRBV4-2 and TRBJ2-3; either TRBD1 or TRBD2 may supply D (5 bases each). V lost 4 bases and J lost 2, with 7 bases in between. Per the germline V gene, CDR1 is LGHNA and CDR2 is YNFKEQ. The CDR3 runs to 13 residues.

With respect to this clone: A far larger clone is off by one base, so a read error is likely. The chain carries TRBV25-1 and TRBJ2-7; D may match TRBD1 or TRBD2 (5 bases each). Germline assignment: CDR1 MGHDK and CDR2 SYGVNS. The CDR3 totals 14 residues. Trimming shortened V by 6 bases and J by 3 bases, and 15 bases separated the two germline ends. In DNA, the CDR3 is TGTGCCAGCAGATCCGGGGCAGGGAACTACGAGCAGTACTTC. It codes for CASRSGAGNYEQYF.

The chain carries TRBV15 and TRBJ2-3, with 11 bases identical to TRBD2. CDR1 is LNHNV, CDR2 YYDKDF, per germline (reference sequence). CDR3 length: 15 amino acids. Trimming cost V 1 base and J 6 bases; bases outside gene matches: 3. CDR3 nucleotides: TGTGCCACCAGCAGAGCGGCTAGCGGGGGGGATACGCAGTATTTT. Translating it yields CATSRAASGGDTQYF.